This T cell receptor beta chain was identified in a study of post-analysis software for immune sequencing data. Study results and limitations: TRBV5-6, TRBV5-1 and TRBV20-1 were among roughly five TRBV segments more frequent in patients than controls.

The CDR3 is 16 residues long. This clonotype was observed a few times. Its antigen is unknown. Unique molecular identifiers were carried by the TCR beta cDNA libraries. The T cell input of about 0.9 to 10 million gave hundreds of thousands of cDNA molecules. TCRdb ran MiXCR on the PCR reads and lists one entry per CDR3 protein. The sample holds around 700,000 distinct CDR3 sequences, 59% seen once. The TCR was taken from a girl aged 2 to 10 with multiple sclerosis. V gene TRBV21-1 combines with J gene TRBJ2-1; TRBD2, the D gene given by the table, was not confirmed from the DNA. TRBV21-1 is a documented pseudogene. The sample was blood. CDR3 nucleotide sequence: TGTGCCAGCAGCAAAGGACGACTAGCGGGAGACAATGAGCAGTTCTTC. This sequence encodes CASSKGRLAGDNEQFF.